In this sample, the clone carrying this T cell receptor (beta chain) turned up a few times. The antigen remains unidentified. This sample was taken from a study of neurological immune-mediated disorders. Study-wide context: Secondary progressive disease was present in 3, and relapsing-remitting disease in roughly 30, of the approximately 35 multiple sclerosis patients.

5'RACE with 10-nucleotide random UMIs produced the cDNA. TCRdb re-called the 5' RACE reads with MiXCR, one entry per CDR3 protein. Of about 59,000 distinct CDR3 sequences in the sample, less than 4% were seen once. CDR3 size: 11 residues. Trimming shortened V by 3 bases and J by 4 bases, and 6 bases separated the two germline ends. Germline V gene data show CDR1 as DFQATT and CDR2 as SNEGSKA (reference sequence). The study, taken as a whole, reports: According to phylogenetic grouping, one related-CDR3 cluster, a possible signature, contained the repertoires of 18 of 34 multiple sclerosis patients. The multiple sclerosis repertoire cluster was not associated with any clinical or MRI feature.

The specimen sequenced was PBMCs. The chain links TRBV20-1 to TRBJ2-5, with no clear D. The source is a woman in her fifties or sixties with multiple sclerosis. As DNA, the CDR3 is TGCAGTGCTAGTAAGGGAGAGACCCAGTACTTC. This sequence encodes CSASKGETQYF.